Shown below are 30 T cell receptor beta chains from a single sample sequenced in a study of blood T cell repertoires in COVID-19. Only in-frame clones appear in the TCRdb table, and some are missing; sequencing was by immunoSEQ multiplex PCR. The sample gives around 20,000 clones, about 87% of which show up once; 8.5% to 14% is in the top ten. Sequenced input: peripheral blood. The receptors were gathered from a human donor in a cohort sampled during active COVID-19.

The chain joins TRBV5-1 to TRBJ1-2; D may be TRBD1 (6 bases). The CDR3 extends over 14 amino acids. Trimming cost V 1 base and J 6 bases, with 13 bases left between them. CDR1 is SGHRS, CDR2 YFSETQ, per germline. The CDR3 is CASSLSGAFHGYTF. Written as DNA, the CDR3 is TGCGCCAGCAGCTTGTCAGGGGCGTTTCATGGCTACACCTTC.

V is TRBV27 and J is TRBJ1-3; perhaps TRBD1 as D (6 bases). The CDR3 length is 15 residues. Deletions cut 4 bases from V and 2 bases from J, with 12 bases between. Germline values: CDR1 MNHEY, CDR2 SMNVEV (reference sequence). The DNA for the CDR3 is TGTGCCAGCAGTTCACGGAACAGGGCTGGAAACACCATATATTTT. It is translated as CASSSRNRAGNTIYF.

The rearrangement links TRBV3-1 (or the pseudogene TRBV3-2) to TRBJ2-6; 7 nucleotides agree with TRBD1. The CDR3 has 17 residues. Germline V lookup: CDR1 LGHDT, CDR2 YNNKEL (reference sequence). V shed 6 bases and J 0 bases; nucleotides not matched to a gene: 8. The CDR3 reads CASRLRNRGSGANVLTF. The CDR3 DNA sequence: TGTGCCAGCAGGCTTAGAAACAGGGGCTCTGGGGCCAACGTCCTGACTTTC.

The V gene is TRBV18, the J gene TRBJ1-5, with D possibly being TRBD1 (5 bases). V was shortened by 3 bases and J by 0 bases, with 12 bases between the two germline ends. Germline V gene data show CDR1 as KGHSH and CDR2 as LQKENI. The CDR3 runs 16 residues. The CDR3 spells CASSPGGENSNQPQHF. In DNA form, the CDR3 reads TGTGCCAGCTCACCGGGGGGGGAAAATAGCAATCAGCCCCAGCATTTT.

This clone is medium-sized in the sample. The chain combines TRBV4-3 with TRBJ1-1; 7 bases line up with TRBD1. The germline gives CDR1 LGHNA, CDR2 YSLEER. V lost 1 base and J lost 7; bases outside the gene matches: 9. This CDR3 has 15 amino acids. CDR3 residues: CASSQGFTGVSEAFF. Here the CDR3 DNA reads TGCGCCAGCAGCCAAGGCTTTACAGGGGTTAGTGAAGCTTTCTTT.

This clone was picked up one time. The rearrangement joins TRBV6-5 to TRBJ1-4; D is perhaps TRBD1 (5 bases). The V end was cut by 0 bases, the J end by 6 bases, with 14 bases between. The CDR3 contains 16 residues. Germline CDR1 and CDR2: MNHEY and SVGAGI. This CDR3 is CASSYSIRVADEKLFF. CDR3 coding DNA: TGTGCCAGCAGTTACTCGATCAGGGTCGCCGATGAAAAACTGTTTTTT.

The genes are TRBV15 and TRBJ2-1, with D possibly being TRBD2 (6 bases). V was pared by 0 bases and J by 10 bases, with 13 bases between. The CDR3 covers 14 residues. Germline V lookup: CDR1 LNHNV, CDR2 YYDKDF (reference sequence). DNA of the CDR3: TGTGCCACCAGCAGAGATGAGGCGGGATTCGAGCAGTTCTTC. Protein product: CATSRDEAGFEQFF. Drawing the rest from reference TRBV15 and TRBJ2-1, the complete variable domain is DAMVIQNPRYQVTQFGKPVTLSCSQTLNHNVMYWYQQKSSQAPKLLFHYYDKDFNNEADTPDNFQSRRPNTSFCFLDIRSPGLGDTAMYLCATSRDEAGFEQFFGPGTRLTVL.

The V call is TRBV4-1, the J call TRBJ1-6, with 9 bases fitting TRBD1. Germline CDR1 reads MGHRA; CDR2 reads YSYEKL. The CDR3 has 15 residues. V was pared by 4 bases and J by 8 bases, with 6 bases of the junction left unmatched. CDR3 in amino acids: CASSLGQGTDSPLHF. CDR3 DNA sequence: TGCGCCAGCAGCCTAGGACAGGGGACAGATTCACCCCTCCACTTT.

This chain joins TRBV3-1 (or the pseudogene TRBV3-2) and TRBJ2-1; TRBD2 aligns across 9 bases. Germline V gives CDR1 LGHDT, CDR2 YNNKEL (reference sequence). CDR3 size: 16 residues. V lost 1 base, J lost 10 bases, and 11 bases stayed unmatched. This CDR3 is CASSQGPGTSPREQFF. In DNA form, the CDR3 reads TGTGCCAGCAGCCAAGGCCCCGGGACTAGCCCAAGGGAGCAGTTCTTC.

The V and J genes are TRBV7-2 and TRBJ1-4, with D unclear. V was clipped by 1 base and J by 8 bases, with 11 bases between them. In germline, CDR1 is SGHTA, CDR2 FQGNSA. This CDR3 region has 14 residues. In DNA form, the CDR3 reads TGTGCCAGCAGCTTAGGTTCGGGTTGGGAAAAACTGTTTTTT. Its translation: CASSLGSGWEKLFF.

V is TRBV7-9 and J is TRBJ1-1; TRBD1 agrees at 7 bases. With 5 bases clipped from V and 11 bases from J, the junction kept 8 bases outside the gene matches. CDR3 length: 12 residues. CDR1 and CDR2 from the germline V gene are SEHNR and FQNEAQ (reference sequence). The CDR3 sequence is CASSMGTARAFF. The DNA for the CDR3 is TGTGCCAGCAGCATGGGGACAGCACGGGCTTTCTTT.

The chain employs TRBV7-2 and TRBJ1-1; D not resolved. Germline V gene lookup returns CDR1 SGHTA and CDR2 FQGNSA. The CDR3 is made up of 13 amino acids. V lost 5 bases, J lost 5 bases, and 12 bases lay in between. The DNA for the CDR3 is TGTGCCAGCAGCCGCGGGGTAGTTACTGAAGCTTTCTTT. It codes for CASSRGVVTEAFF.

In DNA form, the CDR3 reads TGCGCCAGCAGCTTCTCGGCAGGATCCAATTCACCCCTCCACTTT. The encoded protein is CASSFSAGSNSPLHF. The chain has TRBV5-1 and TRBJ1-6, with D uncertain. There are 15 residues in the CDR3. Per germline, CDR1 SGHRS and CDR2 YFSETQ. V shed 2 bases and J shed 7 bases, with 13 bases lying between them.

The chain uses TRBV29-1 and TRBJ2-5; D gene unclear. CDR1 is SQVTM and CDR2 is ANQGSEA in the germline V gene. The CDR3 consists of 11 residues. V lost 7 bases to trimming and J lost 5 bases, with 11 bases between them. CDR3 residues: CSAAVRETQYF. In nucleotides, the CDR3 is TGCAGCGCTGCGGTTCGGGAGACCCAGTACTTC.

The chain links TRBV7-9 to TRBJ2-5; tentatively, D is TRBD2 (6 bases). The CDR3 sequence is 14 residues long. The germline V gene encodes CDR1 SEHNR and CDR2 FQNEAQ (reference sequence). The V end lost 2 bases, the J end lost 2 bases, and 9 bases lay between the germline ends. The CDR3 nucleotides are TGTGCCAGCAGCTTAAGGCGGGATCAAGAGACCCAGTACTTC. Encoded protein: CASSLRRDQETQYF.

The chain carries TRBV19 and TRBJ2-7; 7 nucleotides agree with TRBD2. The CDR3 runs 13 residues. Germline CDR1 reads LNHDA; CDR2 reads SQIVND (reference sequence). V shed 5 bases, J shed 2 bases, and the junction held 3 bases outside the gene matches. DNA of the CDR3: TGTGCCAGTAGTCCTAGCGGTACCTACGAGCAGTACTTC. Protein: CASSPSGTYEQYF.

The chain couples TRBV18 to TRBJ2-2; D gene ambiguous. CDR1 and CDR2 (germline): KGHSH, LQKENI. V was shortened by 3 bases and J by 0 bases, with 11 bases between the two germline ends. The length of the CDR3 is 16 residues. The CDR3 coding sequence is TGTGCCAGCTCACCTCAGCGTATCGCGAACACCGGGGAGCTGTTTTTT. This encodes CASSPQRIANTGELFF.

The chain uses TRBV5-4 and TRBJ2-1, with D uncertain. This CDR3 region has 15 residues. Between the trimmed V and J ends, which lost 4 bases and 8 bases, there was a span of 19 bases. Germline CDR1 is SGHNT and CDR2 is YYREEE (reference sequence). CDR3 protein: CASSPTLEARDEQFF. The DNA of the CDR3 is TGTGCCAGCAGCCCCACTCTCGAAGCACGGGATGAGCAGTTCTTC.

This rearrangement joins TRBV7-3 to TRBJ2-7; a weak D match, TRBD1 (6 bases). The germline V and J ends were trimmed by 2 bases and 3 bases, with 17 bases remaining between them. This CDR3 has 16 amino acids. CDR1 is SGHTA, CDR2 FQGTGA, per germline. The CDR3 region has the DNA TGTGCCAGCAGCTTAGGGCCCTCAGGGGCGAACTACGAGCAGTACTTC. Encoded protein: CASSLGPSGANYEQYF.

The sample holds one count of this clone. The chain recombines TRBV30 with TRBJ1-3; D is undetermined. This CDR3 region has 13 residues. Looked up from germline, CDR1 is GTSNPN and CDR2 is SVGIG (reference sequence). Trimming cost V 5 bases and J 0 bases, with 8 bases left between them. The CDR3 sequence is CAWQAFSGNTIYF. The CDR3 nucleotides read TGTGCCTGGCAGGCTTTCTCTGGAAACACCATATATTTT.

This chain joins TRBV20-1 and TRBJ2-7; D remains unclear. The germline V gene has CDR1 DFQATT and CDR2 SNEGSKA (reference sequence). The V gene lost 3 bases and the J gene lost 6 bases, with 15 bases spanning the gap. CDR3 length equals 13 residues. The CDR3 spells CSASLRRLGEQYF. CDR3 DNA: TGCAGTGCTAGTCTTAGAAGGCTAGGCGAGCAGTACTTC.

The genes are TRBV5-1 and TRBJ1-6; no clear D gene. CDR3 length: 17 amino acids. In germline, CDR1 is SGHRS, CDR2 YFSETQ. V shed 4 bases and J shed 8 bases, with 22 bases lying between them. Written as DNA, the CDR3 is TGCGCCAGCAGCGTGGGTGGAGGTTCGGTCGTGGATTCACCCCTCCACTTT. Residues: CASSVGGGSVVDSPLHF.

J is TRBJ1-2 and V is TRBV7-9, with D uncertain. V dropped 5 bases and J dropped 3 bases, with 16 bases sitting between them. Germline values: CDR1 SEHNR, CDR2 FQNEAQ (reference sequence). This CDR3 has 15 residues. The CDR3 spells CASSPPGSGDYGYTF. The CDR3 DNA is TGTGCCAGCAGCCCGCCGGGCAGCGGGGACTATGGCTACACCTTC.

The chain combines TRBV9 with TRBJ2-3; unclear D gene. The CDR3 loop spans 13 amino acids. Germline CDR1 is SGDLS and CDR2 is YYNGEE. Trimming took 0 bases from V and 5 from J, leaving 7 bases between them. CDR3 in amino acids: CASSVALRDTQYF. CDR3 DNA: TGTGCCAGCAGCGTAGCTTTGAGAGATACGCAGTATTTT.

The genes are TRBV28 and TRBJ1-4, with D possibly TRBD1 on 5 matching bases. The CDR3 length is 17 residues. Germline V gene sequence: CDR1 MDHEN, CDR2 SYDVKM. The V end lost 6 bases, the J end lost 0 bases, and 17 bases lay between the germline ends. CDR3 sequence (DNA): TGTGCCAGCAGGTCTCTAGGGGTCCCGGCAACTAATGAAAAACTGTTTTTT. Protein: CASRSLGVPATNEKLFF.

Written as DNA, the CDR3 is TGTGCCAGCAGCCGGCCTGACGCTAGCGGCTACACCTTC. This gives the protein CASSRPDASGYTF. The chain joins TRBV12-3 or TRBV12-4 to TRBJ1-2; D remains ambiguous. Trimming took off 6 bases at V and 8 bases at J, with 16 bases between the two ends. CDR3 length: 13 amino acids.

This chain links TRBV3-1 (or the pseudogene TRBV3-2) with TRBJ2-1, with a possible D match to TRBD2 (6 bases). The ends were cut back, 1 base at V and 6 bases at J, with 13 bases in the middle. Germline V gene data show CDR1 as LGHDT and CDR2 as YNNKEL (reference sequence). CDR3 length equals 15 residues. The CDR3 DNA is TGTGCCAGCAGCCAAGTCTGGGACTCCGTCAATGAGCAGTTCTTC. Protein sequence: CASSQVWDSVNEQFF.

The CDR3 reads CASSPREYF. CDR3 nucleotide sequence: TGTGCCAGCAGCCCCCGGGAGTATTTT. The chain recombines TRBV11-2 with TRBJ2-3; D is ambiguous. The CDR3 spans 9 residues. Germline loops: CDR1 SGHAT, CDR2 FQNNGV. The V end was cut by 5 bases, the J end by 13 bases, with 7 bases between.

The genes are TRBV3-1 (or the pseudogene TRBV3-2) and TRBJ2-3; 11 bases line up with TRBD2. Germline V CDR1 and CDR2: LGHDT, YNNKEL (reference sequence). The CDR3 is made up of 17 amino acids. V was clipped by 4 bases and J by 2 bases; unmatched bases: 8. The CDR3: CASSRSGLAAHTDTQYF. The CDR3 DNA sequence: TGTGCCAGCAGCCGATCGGGACTAGCGGCACACACAGATACGCAGTATTTT.

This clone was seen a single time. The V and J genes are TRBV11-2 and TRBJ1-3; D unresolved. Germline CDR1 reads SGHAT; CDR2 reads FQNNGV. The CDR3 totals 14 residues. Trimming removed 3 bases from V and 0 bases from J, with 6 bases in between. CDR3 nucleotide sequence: TGTGCCAGCAGCTTCGGGAACTCTGGAAACACCATATATTTT. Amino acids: CASSFGNSGNTIYF.